This record covers a single T cell receptor beta chain. It lacks a known antigen. Nothing much larger sits one base from this clone, and base qualities are not available. Trimming removed 6 bases from V and 1 base from J; the gene matches leave 5 bases unexplained. Sequences MDHEN (CDR1) and SYDVKM (CDR2) are obtained from the germline V gene. The CDR3 numbers 15 residues from cysteine through phenylalanine. Left in the record is the CDR3 DNA by itself, 45 bases read in frame from the first base. This sample stems from a study of control samples from healthy donors and cancer patients (dated by TCRdb to the early 2020s). Library prep was done by the immunoSEQ multiplex PCR assay. TCRdb took over this immuneACCESS table, retaining in-frame rearrangements with V and J assigned. Such tables are incomplete; in checked studies, under half of the missing clones stem from an unresolved V gene, and the remainder is unexplained. Present in this sample are over 150,000 clones, over 85% of which were seen just once. About 5.6% of the sample belongs to the ten largest clones.

The sequence was obtained from a man between 35 and 55 years old in good health. Sequenced sample: blood. In this chain, TRBV28 is recombined with TRBJ2-3, and TRBD2 matches 9 of the central bases. The DNA sequence follows: TGTGCCAGCAGGAGCGGGGGGCCCCGCACAGATACGCAGTATTTT. Translated, it gives CASRSGGPRTDTQYF.